The clone carrying this T cell receptor beta chain was counted a few times. What it binds is not known. A heparinised blood draw that averaged around 110 mL was obtained once from each donor. Using CD45RO/CCR7/CD25/CD127/CD95/CD27, CD4+ naive, central memory, regulatory and stem cell-like memory cells were sorted. Of the isolated RNA, all was reverse transcribed, and so the sequenced material was expressed TCRB transcripts. Libraries were prepared by immunoSEQ multiplex PCR; TCRdb keeps only in-frame clonotypes and omits some of them. The data hold around 340,000 clones, with roughly 8% observed a single time. The sample comes from a study of beta chain features in type 1 diabetes. Findings and caveats of the study: Type 1 diabetes patients showed fewer insertions and more deletions at VDJ junctions. Highly expressing activated T cells could be over-counted with a cDNA template.

CDR1 is SGHTA, CDR2 FQGTGA, per germline. This CDR3 comprises 13 residues. V gave up 4 bases and J gave up 6 bases, with 9 bases separating them. This chain links TRBV7-3 with TRBJ2-2; no clear D gene. The source is a woman younger than 35 in good health. Input material: central memory CD4+ T cells from blood. CDR3 loop: CASSSQWAGELFF. The CDR3 DNA follows: TGTGCCAGCAGCTCTCAGTGGGCCGGGGAGCTGTTTTTT.